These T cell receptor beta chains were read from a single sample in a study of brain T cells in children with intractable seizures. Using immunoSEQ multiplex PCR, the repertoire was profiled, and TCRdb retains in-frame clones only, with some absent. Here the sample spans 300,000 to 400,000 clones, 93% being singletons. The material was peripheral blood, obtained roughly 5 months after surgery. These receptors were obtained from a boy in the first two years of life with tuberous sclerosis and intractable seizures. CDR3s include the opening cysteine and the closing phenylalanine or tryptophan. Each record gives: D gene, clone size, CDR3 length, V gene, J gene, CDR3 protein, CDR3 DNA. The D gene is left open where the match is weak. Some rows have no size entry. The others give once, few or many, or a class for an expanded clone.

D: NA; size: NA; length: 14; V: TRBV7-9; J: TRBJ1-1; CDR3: CASSRRSGHTEAFF; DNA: TGTGCCAGCAGCCGTCGGTCGGGGCACACTGAAGCTTTCTTT
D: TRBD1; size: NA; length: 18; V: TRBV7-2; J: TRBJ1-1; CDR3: CASSSKTGGLGMNTEAFF; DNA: TGTGCCAGCAGCTCGAAGACAGGGGGCTTGGGGATGAACACTGAAGCTTTCTTT
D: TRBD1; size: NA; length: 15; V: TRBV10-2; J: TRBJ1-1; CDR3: CASSERDRRWTEAFF; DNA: TGCGCCAGCAGTGAGAGGGACAGGCGTTGGACTGAAGCTTTCTTT
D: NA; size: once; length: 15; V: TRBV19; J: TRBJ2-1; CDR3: CASSGSYGAYNEQFF; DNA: TGTGCCAGTAGTGGTAGTTATGGGGCCTACAATGAGCAGTTCTTC
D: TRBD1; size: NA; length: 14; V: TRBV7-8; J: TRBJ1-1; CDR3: CASSLRTGGTEAFF; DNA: TGTGCCAGCAGCCTGAGGACAGGGGGCACTGAAGCTTTCTTT
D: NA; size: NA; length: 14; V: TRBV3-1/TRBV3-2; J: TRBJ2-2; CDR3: CASSQGVTPGELFF; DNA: TGTGCCAGCAGCCAAGGTGTGACGCCCGGGGAGCTGTTTTTT
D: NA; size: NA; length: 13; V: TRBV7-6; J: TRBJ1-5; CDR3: CASSPREDQPQHF; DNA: TGTGCCAGCAGCCCCCGGGAGGATCAGCCCCAGCATTTT
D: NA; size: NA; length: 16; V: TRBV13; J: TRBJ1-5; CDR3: CASSLGGQQKGQPQHF; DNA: TGTGCCAGCAGCTTAGGTGGGCAGCAAAAAGGTCAGCCCCAGCATTTT
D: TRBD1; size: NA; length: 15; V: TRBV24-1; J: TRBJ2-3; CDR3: CATSDQTGVTDTQYF; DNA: TGTGCCACCAGTGACCAAACAGGGGTGACAGATACGCAGTATTTT
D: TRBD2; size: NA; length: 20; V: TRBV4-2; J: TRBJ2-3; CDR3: CASSHNVRGASGGAADTQYF; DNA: TGTGCCAGCAGCCACAACGTACGGGGGGCTAGCGGGGGGGCCGCAGATACGCAGTATTTT
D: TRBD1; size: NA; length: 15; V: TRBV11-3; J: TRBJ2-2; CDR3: CASSSRQGITGELFF; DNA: TGTGCCAGCAGCTCTCGACAGGGCATTACCGGGGAGCTGTTTTTT
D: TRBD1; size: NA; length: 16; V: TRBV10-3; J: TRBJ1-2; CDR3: CAISDVDPTGAYGYTF; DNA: TGTGCCATCAGTGACGTCGACCCGACAGGGGCCTATGGCTACACCTTC
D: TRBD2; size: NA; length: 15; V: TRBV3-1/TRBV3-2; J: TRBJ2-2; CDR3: CASSFGRGNTGELFF; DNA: TGTGCCAGCAGCTTCGGGAGGGGAAACACCGGGGAGCTGTTTTTT
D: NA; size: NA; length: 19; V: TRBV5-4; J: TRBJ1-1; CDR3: CASSLVWRRAPPGVRYAFF; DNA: TGTGCCAGCAGCTTGGTATGGAGGAGGGCCCCTCCGGGCGTAAGGTATGCTTTCTTT
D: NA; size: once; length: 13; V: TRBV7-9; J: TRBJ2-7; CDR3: CASSLDALYEQYF; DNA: TGTGCCAGCAGCTTAGATGCCCTCTACGAGCAGTACTTC
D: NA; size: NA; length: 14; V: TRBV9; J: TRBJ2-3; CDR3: CASSVAQGWDTQYF; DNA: TGTGCCAGCAGCGTAGCGCAGGGATGGGATACGCAGTATTTT
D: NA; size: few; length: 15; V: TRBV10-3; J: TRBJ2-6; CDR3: CAISDPGAGANVLTF; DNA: TGTGCCATCAGTGATCCCGGGGCCGGGGCCAACGTCCTGACTTTC
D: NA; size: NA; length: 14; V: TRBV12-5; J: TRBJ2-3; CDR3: CASGLPGGTDTQYF; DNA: TGTGCTAGTGGTTTGCCAGGGGGCACAGATACGCAGTATTTT
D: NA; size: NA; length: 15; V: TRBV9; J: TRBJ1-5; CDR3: CASSVGTQSNQPQHF; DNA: TGTGCCAGCAGCGTCGGGACACAAAGCAATCAGCCCCAGCATTTT
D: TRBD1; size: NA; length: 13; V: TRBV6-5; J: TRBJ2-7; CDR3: CASGRAGGYEQYF; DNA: TGTGCCAGCGGTAGGGCAGGGGGCTACGAGCAGTACTTC
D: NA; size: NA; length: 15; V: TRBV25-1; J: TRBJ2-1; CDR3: CASSAPKTGCYVQFF; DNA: TGTGCCAGCAGTGCACCCAAAACAGGTTGTTATGTGCAGTTCTTC
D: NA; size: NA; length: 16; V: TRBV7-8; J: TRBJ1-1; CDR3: CASSLGARRGETEAFF; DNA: TGTGCCAGCAGCTTAGGCGCACGTAGGGGTGAAACTGAAGCTTTCTTT
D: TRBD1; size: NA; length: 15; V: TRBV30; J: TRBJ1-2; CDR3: CAWRGTGRLVYGYTF; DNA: TGTGCCTGGAGGGGGACAGGGAGGCTGGTCTATGGCTACACCTTC
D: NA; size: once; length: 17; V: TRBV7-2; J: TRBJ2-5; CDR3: CASSLGITPGNQETQYF; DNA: TGTGCCAGCAGCTTAGGCATAACTCCAGGCAACCAAGAGACCCAGTACTTC
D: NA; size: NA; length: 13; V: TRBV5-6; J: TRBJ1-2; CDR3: CASSLGTVEGYTF; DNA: TGTGCCAGCAGCTTGGGGACCGTGGAAGGCTACACCTTC
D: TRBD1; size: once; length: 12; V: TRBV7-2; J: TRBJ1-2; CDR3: CASSLTGDGYTF; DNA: TGTGCCAGCAGCTTAACAGGGGATGGCTACACCTTC
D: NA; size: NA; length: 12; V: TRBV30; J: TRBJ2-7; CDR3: CAWSVGVYEQYF; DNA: TGTGCCTGGAGTGTAGGGGTTTACGAGCAGTACTTC
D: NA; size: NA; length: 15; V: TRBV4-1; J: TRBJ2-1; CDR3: CASSVSGESYNEQFF; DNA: TGCGCCAGCAGCGTTTCGGGGGAGTCCTACAATGAGCAGTTCTTC
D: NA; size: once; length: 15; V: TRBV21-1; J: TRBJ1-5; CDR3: CASTLRAKGNQPQHF; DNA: TGTGCCAGCACCCTCAGGGCGAAAGGCAATCAGCCCCAGCATTTT
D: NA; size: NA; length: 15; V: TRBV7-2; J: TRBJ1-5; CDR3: CASSLATAGDRPQHF; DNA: TGTGCCAGCAGCTTAGCTACGGCAGGGGATCGGCCCCAGCATTTT
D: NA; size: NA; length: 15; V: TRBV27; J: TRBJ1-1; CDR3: CASRRPGPMNTEAFF; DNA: TGTGCCAGCAGACGTCCGGGGCCTATGAACACTGAAGCTTTCTTT
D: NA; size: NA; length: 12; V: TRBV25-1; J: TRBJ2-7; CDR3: CASGKFSYEQYF; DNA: TGTGCCAGCGGGAAATTCTCCTACGAGCAGTACTTC
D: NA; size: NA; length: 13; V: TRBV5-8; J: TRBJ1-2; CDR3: CASSLEPDYGYTF; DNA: TGTGCCAGCAGCTTGGAGCCAGACTATGGCTACACCTTC
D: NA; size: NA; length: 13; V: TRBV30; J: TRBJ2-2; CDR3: CAWSPSRTGELFF; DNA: TGTGCCTGGAGTCCATCTAGGACCGGGGAGCTGTTTTTT
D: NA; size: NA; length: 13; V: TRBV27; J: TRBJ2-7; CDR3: CASSFRGNYEQYF; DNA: TGTGCCAGCAGTTTCCGTGGGAACTACGAGCAGTACTTC
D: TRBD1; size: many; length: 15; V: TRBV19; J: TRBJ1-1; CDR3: CASSAGQAVNTEAFF; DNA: TGTGCCAGTAGTGCGGGACAGGCGGTGAACACTGAAGCTTTCTTT
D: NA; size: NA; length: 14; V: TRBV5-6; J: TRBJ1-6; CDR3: CASSFYQNNSPLHF; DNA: TGTGCCAGCAGCTTCTACCAGAATAATTCACCCCTCCACTTT
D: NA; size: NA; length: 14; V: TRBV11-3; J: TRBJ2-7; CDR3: CASSLGETTYEQYF; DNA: TGTGCCAGCAGCTTAGGAGAGACTACCTACGAGCAGTACTTC
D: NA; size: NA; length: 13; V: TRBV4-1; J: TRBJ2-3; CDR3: CASSQVSGDTQYF; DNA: TGCGCCAGCAGCCAAGTCTCGGGGGATACGCAGTATTTT
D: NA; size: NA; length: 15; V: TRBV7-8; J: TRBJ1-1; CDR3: CASSTLQGGGTEAFF; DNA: TGTGCCAGCAGCACGCTACAGGGAGGTGGCACTGAAGCTTTCTTT
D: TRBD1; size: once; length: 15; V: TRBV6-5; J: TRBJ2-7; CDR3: CASMRDRGRAYEQYF; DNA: TGTGCCAGCATGAGGGACAGGGGGCGAGCCTACGAGCAGTACTTC
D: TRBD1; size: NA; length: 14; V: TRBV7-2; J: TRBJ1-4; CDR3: CASSPGQPNEKLFF; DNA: TGTGCCAGCAGCCCGGGACAGCCTAATGAAAAACTGTTTTTT
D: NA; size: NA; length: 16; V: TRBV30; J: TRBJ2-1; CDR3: CAWHSGDGRLRDEQFF; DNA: TGTGCCTGGCATTCGGGGGACGGGCGGTTGAGGGATGAGCAGTTCTTC
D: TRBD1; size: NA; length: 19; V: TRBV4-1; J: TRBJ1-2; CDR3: CASSHRTGTGDLRLYGYTF; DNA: TGCGCCAGCAGCCATCGGACTGGGACAGGGGATCTGAGGCTCTATGGCTACACCTTC
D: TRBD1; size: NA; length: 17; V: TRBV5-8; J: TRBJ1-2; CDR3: CASTVARMGQDLYGYTF; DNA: TGTGCCAGCACCGTTGCCAGGATGGGACAGGATCTCTATGGCTACACCTTC
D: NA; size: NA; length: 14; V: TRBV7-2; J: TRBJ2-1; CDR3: CASSSFAPYNEQFF; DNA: TGTGCCAGCAGCTCGTTTGCCCCCTACAATGAGCAGTTCTTC
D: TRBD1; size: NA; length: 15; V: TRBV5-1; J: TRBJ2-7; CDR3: CASSLEGTGGYEQYF; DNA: TGCGCCAGCAGCTTGGAAGGGACAGGGGGGTACGAGCAGTACTTC
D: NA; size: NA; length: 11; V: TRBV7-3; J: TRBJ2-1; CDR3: CASSLGDEQFF; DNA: TGTGCCAGCAGCCTGGGCGATGAGCAGTTCTTC
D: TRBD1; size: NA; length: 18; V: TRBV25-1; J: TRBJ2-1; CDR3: CASSDRSSGTGYYNEQFF; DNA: TGTGCCAGCAGTGACCGAAGTTCCGGGACAGGGTACTACAATGAGCAGTTCTTC
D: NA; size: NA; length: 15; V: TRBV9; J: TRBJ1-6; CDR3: CASSPSPLHSSPLHF; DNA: TGTGCCAGCAGCCCCAGTCCCCTTCATAGTTCACCCCTCCACTTT
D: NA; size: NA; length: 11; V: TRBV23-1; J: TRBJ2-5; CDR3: CASSPNETQYF; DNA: TGCGCCAGCAGTCCGAATGAGACCCAGTACTTC
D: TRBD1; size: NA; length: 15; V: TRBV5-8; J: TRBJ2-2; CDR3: CASSFRDRDTGELFF; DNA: TGTGCCAGCAGCTTTAGGGACAGGGACACCGGGGAGCTGTTTTTT
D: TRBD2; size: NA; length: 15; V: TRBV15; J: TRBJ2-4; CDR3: CATSRSLAGENIQYF; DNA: TGTGCCACCAGCAGGAGCTTAGCGGGGGAAAACATTCAGTACTTC
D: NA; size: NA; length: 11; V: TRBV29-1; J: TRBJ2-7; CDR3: CSVLQGAEQYF; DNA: TGCAGCGTGTTACAGGGAGCCGAGCAGTACTTC
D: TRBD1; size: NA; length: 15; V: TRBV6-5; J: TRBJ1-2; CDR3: CASSISGTGSYGYTF; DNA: TGTGCCAGCAGTATCTCCGGGACAGGATCCTATGGCTACACCTTC